This TCR beta chain was observed in a study of shared T cell receptors in the human thymus. The assay was immunoSEQ multiplex PCR, and TCRdb's table has in-frame clones only and misses some. The profile shows about 660,000 clones, approximately 88% of them singletons. V gave up 6 bases and J gave up 4 bases, with 15 bases separating them. Germline V lookup: CDR1 MNHEY, CDR2 SMNVEV (reference sequence). The CDR3 has 14 residues. The sample was also linked to a second study, of human thymus T cells. From that paper: Corrective surgery for congenital heart defects was being performed on the healthy Finnish infants who were the donors. The thymus was resected at corrective cardiac surgery. It looked as if thymic and blood repertoires used V and J genes in a biased way.

The TCR was taken from a boy in the first two years of life with a congenital heart defect. Sequences were obtained from thymocytes. This chain connects TRBV27 to TRBJ1-2; D might be TRBD1 (5 bases). The CDR3 sequence: CASSRTSKTYGYTF. CDR3 coding DNA: TGTGCCAGCAGCCGGACAAGCAAAACCTATGGCTACACCTTC.